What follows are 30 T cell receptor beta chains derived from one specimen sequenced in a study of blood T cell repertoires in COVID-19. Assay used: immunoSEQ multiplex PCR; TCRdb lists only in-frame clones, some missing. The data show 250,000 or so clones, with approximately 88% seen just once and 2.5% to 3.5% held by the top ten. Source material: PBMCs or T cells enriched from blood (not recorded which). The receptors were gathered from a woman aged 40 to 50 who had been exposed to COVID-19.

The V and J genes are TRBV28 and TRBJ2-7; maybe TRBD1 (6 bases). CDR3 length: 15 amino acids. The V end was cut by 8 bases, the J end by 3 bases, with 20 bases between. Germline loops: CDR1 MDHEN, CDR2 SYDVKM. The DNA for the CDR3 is TGTGCCAGCTCTTTTGGACAGAGCATAATCTACGAGCAGTACTTC. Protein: CASSFGQSIIYEQYF.

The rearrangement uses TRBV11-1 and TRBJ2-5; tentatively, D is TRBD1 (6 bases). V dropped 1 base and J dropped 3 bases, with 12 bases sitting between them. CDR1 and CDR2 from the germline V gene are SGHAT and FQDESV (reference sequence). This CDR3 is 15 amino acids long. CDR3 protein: CASSLVGDTEETQYF. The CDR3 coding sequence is TGTGCCAGCAGCTTAGTTGGGGACACTGAAGAGACCCAGTACTTC. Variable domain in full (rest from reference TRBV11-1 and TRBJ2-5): EAEVAQSPRYKITEKSQAVAFWCDPISGHATLYWYRQILGQGPELLVQFQDESVVDDSQLPKDRFSAERLKGVDSTLKIQPAELGDSAMYLCASSLVGDTEETQYFGPGTRLLVL.

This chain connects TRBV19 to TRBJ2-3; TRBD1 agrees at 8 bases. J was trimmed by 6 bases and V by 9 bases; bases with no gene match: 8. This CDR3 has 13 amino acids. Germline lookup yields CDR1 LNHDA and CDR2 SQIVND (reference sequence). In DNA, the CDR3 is TGTGCCAGCAGCCAGGGGGCAAAGGATACGCAGTATTTT. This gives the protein CASSQGAKDTQYF.

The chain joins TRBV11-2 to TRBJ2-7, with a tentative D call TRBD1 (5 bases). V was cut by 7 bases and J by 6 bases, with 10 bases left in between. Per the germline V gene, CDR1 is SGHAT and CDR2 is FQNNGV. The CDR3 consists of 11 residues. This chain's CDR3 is CASTLGVEQYF. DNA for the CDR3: TGTGCCAGCACCCTAGGGGTCGAGCAGTACTTC.

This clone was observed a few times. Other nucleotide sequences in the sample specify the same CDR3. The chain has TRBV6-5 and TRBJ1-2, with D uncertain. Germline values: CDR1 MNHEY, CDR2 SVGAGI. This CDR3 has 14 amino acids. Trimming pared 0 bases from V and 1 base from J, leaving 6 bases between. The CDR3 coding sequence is TGTGCCAGCAGTTACTCGTCCGGTAACTATGGCTACACCTTC. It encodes CASSYSSGNYGYTF.

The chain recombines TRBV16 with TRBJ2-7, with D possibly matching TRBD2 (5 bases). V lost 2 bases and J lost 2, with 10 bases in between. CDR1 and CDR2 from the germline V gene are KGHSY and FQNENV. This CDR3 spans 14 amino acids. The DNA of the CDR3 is TGTGCCAGCAGCCAACCCGGGAAACCCTACGAGCAGTACGTC. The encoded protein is CASSQPGKPYEQYV.

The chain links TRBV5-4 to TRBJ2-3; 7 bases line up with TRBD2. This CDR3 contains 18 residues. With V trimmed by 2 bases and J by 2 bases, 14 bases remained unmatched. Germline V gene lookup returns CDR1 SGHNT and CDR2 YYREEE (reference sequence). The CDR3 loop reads CASSFLLALGSVTDTQYF. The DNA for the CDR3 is TGTGCCAGCAGCTTCCTACTAGCGTTGGGTTCCGTCACAGATACGCAGTATTTT. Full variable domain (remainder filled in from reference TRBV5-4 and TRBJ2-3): ETGVTQSPTHLIKTRGQQVTLRCSSQSGHNTVSWYQQALGQGPQFIFQYYREEENGRGNFPPRFSGLQFPNYSSELNVNALELDDSALYLCASSFLLALGSVTDTQYFGPGTRLTVL.

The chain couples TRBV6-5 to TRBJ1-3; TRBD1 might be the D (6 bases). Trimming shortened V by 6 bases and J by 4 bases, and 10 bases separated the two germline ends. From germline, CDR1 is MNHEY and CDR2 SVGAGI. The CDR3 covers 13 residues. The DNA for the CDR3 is TGTGCCAGCAGACGGACAGCGGGAAACACCATATATTTT. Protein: CASRRTAGNTIYF.

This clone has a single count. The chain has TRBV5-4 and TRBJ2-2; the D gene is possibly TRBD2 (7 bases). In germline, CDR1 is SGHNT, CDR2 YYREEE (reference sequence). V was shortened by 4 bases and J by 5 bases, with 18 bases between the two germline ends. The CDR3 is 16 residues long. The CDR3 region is CASSPLGGGQTGELFF. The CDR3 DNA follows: TGTGCCAGCAGCCCCCTTGGGGGGGGCCAAACCGGGGAGCTGTTTTTT.

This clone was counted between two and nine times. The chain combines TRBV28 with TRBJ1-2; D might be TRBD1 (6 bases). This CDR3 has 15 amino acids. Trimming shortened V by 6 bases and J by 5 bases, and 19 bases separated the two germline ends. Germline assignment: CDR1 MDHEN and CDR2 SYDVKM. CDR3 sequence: CASSLTGTPLYGYTF. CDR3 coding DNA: TGTGCCAGCAGCTTGACAGGTACCCCGTTATATGGCTACACCTTC.

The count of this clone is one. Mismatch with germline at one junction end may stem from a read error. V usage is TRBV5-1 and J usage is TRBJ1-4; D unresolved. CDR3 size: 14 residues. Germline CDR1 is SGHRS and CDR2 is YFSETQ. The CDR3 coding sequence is TGTGCCAGCAGCCTACGCGCGGCTAATGAAAAACTGTTTTTT. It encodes CASSLRAANEKLFF.

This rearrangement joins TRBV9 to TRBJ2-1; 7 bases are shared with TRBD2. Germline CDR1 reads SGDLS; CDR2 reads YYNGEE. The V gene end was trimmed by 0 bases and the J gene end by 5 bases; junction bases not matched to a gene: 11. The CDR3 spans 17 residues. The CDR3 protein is CASSVVREGRFNNEQFF. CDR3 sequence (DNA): TGTGCCAGCAGCGTAGTGAGGGAGGGTCGCTTTAACAATGAGCAGTTCTTC.

CDR3 in amino acids: CASSRTTGARAEAFF. The CDR3 nucleotides are TGTGCCAGCAGCCGTACGACAGGGGCGAGGGCTGAAGCTTTCTTT. The J gene is TRBJ1-1, the V gene TRBV3-1 (or the pseudogene TRBV3-2), with 8 bases that match TRBD1. V lost 4 bases and J lost 6; bases outside the gene matches: 10. There are 15 residues in the CDR3. Germline CDR1 and CDR2: LGHDT and YNNKEL (reference sequence).

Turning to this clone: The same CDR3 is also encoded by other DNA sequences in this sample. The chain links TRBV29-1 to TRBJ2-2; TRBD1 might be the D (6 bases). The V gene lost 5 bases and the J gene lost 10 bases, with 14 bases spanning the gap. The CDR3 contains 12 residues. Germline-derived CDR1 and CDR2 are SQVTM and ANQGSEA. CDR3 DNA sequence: TGCAGCGTTAAGTCAGGGGTCGAGGAGCTGTTTTTT. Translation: CSVKSGVEELFF.

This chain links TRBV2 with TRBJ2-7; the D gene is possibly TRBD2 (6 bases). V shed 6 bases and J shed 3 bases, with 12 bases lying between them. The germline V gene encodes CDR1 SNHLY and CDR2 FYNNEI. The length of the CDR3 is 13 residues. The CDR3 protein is CASSPAGSYEQYV. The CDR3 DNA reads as TGTGCCAGCAGCCCCGCGGGGAGCTACGAGCAGTACGTC.

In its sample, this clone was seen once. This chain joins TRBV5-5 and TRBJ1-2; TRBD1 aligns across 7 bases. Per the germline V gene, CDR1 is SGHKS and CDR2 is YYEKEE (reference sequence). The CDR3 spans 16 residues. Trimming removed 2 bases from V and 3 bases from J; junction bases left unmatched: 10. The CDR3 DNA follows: TGTGCCAGCAGCTTAATGAGACAGGGTGCGGACTATGGCTACACCTTC. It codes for CASSLMRQGADYGYTF.

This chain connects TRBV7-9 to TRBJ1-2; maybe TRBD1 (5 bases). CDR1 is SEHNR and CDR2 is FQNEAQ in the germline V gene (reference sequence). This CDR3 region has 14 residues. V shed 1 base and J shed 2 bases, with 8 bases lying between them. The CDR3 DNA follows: TGTGCCAGCAGCTTAGACGGGGGAAACTATGGCTACACCTTC. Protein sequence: CASSLDGGNYGYTF. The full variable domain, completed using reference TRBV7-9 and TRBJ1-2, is DTGVSQNPRHKITKRGQNVTFRCDPISEHNRLYWYRQTLGQGPEFLTYFQNEAQLEKSRLLSDRFSAERPKGSFSTLEIQRTEQGDSAMYLCASSLDGGNYGYTFGSGTRLTVV.

The CDR3 DNA sequence: TGTGCCAGCAGCTTACAAACGGGCAGGGGGATCGACTACGAGCAGTACGTC. This codes for CASSLQTGRGIDYEQYV. The gene calls are TRBV5-6 and TRBJ2-7; 7 bases fit TRBD1. Germline V lookup: CDR1 SGHDT, CDR2 YYEEEE. The CDR3 extends over 17 amino acids. V lost 2 bases and J lost 3; bases outside the gene matches: 14.

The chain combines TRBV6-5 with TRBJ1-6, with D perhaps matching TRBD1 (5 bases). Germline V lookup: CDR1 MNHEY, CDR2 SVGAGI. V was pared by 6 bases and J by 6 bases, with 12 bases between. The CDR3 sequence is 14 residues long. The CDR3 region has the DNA TGTGCCAGCAGGTATCCAGGGCCTAATTCACCCCTCCACTTT. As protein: CASRYPGPNSPLHF.

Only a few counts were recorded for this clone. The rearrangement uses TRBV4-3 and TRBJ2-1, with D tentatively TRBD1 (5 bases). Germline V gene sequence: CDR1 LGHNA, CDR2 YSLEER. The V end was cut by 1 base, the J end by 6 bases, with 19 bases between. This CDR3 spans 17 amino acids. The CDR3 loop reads CASSQGGPREAPNEQFF. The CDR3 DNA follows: TGCGCCAGCAGCCAAGGGGGCCCTAGAGAAGCCCCCAATGAGCAGTTCTTC.

The CDR3 DNA sequence: TGTGCCAGCAGCTTAGGACAGGGGACAGACGGCTACACCTTC. Its protein product is CASSLGQGTDGYTF. V and J are TRBV7-9 and TRBJ1-2; 8 positions agree with TRBD1. Germline lookup yields CDR1 SEHNR and CDR2 FQNEAQ (reference sequence). This CDR3 has 14 residues. V dropped 1 base and J dropped 8; count of bases not matched to a gene: 6.

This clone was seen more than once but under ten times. CDR3 loop: CASTISRGSNQPQHF. The DNA for the CDR3 is TGTGCCAGCACCATCAGCAGGGGCAGCAATCAGCCCCAGCATTTT. This chain links TRBV6-5 with TRBJ1-5; D is possibly TRBD1 (6 bases). The germline CDR1 and CDR2 sequences are MNHEY and SVGAGI. V gave up 7 bases and J gave up 1 base, with 14 bases separating them. There are 15 residues in the CDR3.

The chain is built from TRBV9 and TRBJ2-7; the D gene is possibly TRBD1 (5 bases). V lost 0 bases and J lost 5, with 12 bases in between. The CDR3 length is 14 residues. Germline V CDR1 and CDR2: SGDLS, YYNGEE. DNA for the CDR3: TGTGCCAGCAGCGTAGGGGGCAGTGTCGACGAGCAGTACTTC. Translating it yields CASSVGGSVDEQYF.

CDR3 bases: TGTGCCAGCATAGAGCGGGGGCTTCTCAATGAGCAGTTCTTC. Its protein is CASIERGLLNEQFF. The J gene is TRBJ2-1, the V gene TRBV28; 8 nucleotides agree with TRBD2. CDR3 size: 14 residues. CDR1 is MDHEN, CDR2 SYDVKM, per germline. V shed 7 bases, J shed 6 bases, and the junction held 8 bases outside the gene matches. Full variable domain (outside the CDR3, taken from reference TRBV28 and TRBJ2-1): DVKVTQSSRYLVKRTGEKVFLECVQDMDHENMFWYRQDPGLGLRLIYFSYDVKMKEKGDIPEGYSVSREKKERFSLILESASTNQTSMYLCASIERGLLNEQFFGPGTRLTVL.

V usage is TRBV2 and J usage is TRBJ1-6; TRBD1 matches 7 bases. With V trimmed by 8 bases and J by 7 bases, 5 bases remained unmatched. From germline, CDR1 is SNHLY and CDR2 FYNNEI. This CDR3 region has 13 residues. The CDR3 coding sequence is TGTGCCAGCGGGGACAGTCTAAATTCACCCCTCCACTTT. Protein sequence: CASGDSLNSPLHF. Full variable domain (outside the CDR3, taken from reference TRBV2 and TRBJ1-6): EPEVTQTPSHQVTQMGQEVILRCVPISNHLYFYWYRQILGQKVEFLVSFYNNEISEKSEIFDDQFSVERPDGSNFTLKIRSTKLEDSAMYFCASGDSLNSPLHFGNGTRLTVT.

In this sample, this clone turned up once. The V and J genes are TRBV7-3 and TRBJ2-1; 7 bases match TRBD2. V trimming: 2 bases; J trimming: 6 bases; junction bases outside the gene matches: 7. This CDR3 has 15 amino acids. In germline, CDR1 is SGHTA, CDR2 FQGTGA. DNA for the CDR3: TGTGCCAGCAGCTTATTGGGGGGGACCCCCAATGAGCAGTTCTTC. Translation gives CASSLLGGTPNEQFF.

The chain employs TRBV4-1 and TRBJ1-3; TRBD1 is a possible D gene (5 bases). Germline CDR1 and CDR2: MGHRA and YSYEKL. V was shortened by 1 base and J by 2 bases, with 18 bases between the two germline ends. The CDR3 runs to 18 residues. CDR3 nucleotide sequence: TGCGCCAGCAGCCAAGGGTCGCAGGGCCCTAGACCTGGAAACACCATATATTTT. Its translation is CASSQGSQGPRPGNTIYF.

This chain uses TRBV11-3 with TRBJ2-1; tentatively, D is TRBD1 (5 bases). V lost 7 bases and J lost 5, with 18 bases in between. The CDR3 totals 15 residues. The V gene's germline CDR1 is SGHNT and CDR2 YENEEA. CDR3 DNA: TGTGCCAGCACCCTATATGGGGAAGGGGACAATGAGCAGTTCTTC. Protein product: CASTLYGEGDNEQFF.

CDR3 region: CASTTGTEKLFF. In nucleotides, the CDR3 is TGTGCCAGCACCACCGGGACAGAAAAACTGTTTTTT. The chain combines TRBV6-5 with TRBJ1-4; maybe TRBD1 (6 bases). Trimming stripped 7 bases from V and 8 bases from J, with 11 bases between. The CDR3 has 12 amino acids. The germline CDR1 and CDR2 sequences are MNHEY and SVGAGI.

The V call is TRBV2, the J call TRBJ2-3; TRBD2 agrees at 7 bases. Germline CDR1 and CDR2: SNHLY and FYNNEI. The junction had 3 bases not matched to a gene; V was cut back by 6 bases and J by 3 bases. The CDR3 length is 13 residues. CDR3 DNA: TGTGCCAGCAGCCCGGGACTAACAGATACGCAGTATTTT. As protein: CASSPGLTDTQYF.